This TCR beta chain was observed in a study of blood T cell repertoires in COVID-19. Overall study context: From the United States, Italy and Spain came samples of acute and convalescent COVID-19.

J lost 6 bases, V lost 5 bases, and 10 bases had no gene match. The CDR3 contains 17 residues. The germline CDR1 and CDR2 sequences are SSHAT and FNYEAQ (reference sequence). TCRdb's copy holds only in-frame clones and misses some; the assay was immunoSEQ multiplex PCR. In the table there are approximately 210,000 clones, 89% of which are singletons. The sequenced material came from PBMCs or T cells enriched from blood (not recorded which). The V call is TRBV7-7, the J call TRBJ2-2, with 12 bases matching TRBD2. The clonotype was recovered from a woman aged 18-29 years who had recovered from COVID-19. As DNA, the CDR3 is TGTGCCAGCAGCCCAAGGACTAGCGGGGAAGGGGCCGGGGAGCTGTTTTTT. Residues: CASSPRTSGEGAGELFF.